The T cell receptor (beta chain) under discussion was sequenced for a study of blood T cells in healthy people across ages. Findings and limits, study-wide: Comparison with aged donors showed that long-lived donors had more naive CD4+ cells and higher diversity. Measured against age, TCR beta diversity per million T cells decreased in a roughly linear manner.

This CDR3 region has 15 residues. Germline CDR1 and CDR2: SEHNR and FQNEAQ (reference sequence). V was pared by 4 bases and J by 4 bases, with 16 bases between. This clonotype was seen a handful of times. Antigen unknown. The draw of peripheral blood yielded approximately 10 milliliters from each donor. Every sample yielded at least 6 million isolated PBMCs. It was with a sample-barcoded 5' primer and a J-beta primer mix that a second PCR of roughly 7 to 12 cycles was run. TCRdb re-derived calls from the 5' RACE reads in MiXCR, one entry per CDR3 protein. Here the sample spans roughly 1.4 million distinct CDR3 sequences, around 59% being singletons.

The TCR sequence derives from a man aged 18 to 35 in good health. Sequenced sample: blood. This chain uses TRBV7-9 with TRBJ1-2; no firm D call. In nucleotides, the CDR3 is TGTGCCAGCAGCTACCCGGCTAGGCGGAGCTATGGCTACACCTTC. This encodes CASSYPARRSYGYTF.